This T cell receptor (beta chain) originates from a study of control samples from healthy donors and cancer patients. Produced via immunoSEQ multiplex PCR; TCRdb's table is partial and in-frame only. The sample gives 120,000 to 150,000 clones, 89% of which show up once; around 4.7% is in the top ten. V was pared by 7 bases and J by 4 bases, with 10 bases between. The CDR3 covers 13 residues. CDR1 MNHEY and CDR2 SVGAGI come from the germline V gene. The chain uses TRBV6-5 and TRBJ2-2; D is uncertain. Material for sequencing was blood. The clonotype was recovered from a man younger than 40 in good health. The CDR3 spells CASKTQVTGELFF. As DNA, the CDR3 is TGTGCCAGCAAGACCCAGGTCACCGGGGAGCTGTTTTTT.